This T cell receptor (beta chain) derives from a study of regulatory dendritic cells for organ transplantation. On this clone itself: Its specificity is unknown.

Measured with immunoSEQ multiplex PCR; TCRdb has only the in-frame clones, and not every one. There are about 28,000 clones in the sample; less than 85% occur only once, and around 0.4% lies in the top ten. CDR3 length: 14 residues. From germline, CDR1 is SGHDN and CDR2 FVKESK. V lost 3 bases, J lost 6 bases, and 15 bases lay in between. Whole-study findings and limits: Alloreactive memory CD8+ T cell pools varied considerably between individuals. Regulatory dendritic cells appeared to expand memory CD8+ clones less than mature ones. Naive CD4+ and CD8+ repertoires were highly diverse; memory CD8+ was most oligoclonal.

This chain links TRBV14 with TRBJ2-7; D not resolved. This TCR came from a human donor in good health. Sequencing was carried out using naive CD8+ T cells from blood. This sample's subset: CD45RA+ naive T cells. The CDR3 spells CASSHGDSSPEQYF. Written as DNA, the CDR3 is TGTGCCAGCAGCCATGGAGACTCATCCCCCGAGCAGTACTTC.